These 17 T cell receptor beta chains came from one sample sequenced in a study of cytomegalovirus exposure and HLA in healthy donors. The PCR made use of 60 Vbeta and 13 Jbeta primers. TCRdb's copy holds only in-frame clones and misses some; the assay was immunoSEQ multiplex PCR. This table has about 97,000 clones, around 10% appearing once. What was sequenced was PBMCs. All receptors derive from a man in his fifties in good health and CMV-seropositive.

This chain joins TRBV9 and TRBJ2-1; D is undetermined. The CDR3 sequence is 13 residues long. V was shortened by 0 bases and J by 6 bases, with 7 bases between the two germline ends. The germline V gene encodes CDR1 SGDLS and CDR2 YYNGEE. DNA of the CDR3: TGTGCCAGCAGCGTAGGTGGCGGCAATGAGCAGTTCTTC. This sequence encodes CASSVGGGNEQFF. The full variable domain, its missing parts supplied by reference TRBV9 and TRBJ2-1, is DSGVTQTPKHLITATGQRVTLRCSPRSGDLSVYWYQQSLDQGLQFLIQYYNGEERAKGNILERFSAQQFPDLHSELNLSSLELGDSALYFCASSVGGGNEQFFGPGTRLTVL.

Note on this clone: Because the CDR3 is missing its conserved closing phenylalanine or tryptophan, this is likely a read error. DNA of the CDR3: TGTGCTAGTACGGGGAGCACTGAGGCTTTCGTT. Translated, it gives CASTGSTEAFV. The gene calls are TRBV12-5 and TRBJ1-1; D remains unclear. Germline assignment: CDR1 LGHNT and CDR2 FRNRAP. The CDR3 sequence is 11 residues long.

The rearrangement links TRBV5-1 to TRBJ2-3; D is ambiguous. V dropped 4 bases and J dropped 0 bases, with 9 bases sitting between them. CDR3 length equals 14 residues. Looked up from germline, CDR1 is SGHRS and CDR2 is YFSETQ. The CDR3 sequence: CASSLQSSTDTQYF. The CDR3 bases are TGCGCCAGCAGCCTACAGAGCAGCACAGATACGCAGTATTTT.

The J gene is TRBJ2-3, the V gene TRBV28; 8 bases fit TRBD2. The germline CDR1 and CDR2 sequences are MDHEN and SYDVKM. With V trimmed by 6 bases and J by 4 bases, 0 bases remained unmatched. CDR3 length: 12 residues. As DNA, the CDR3 is TGTGCCAGCAGAGCGGGGGCAGATACGCAGTATTTT. Its translation: CASRAGADTQYF. The variable domain in full, completed from reference TRBV28 and TRBJ2-3, reads DVKVTQSSRYLVKRTGEKVFLECVQDMDHENMFWYRQDPGLGLRLIYFSYDVKMKEKGDIPEGYSVSREKKERFSLILESASTNQTSMYLCASRAGADTQYFGPGTRLTVL.

This rearrangement joins TRBV2 to TRBJ1-5; D call uncertain. In germline, CDR1 is SNHLY, CDR2 FYNNEI. V shed 6 bases and J shed 0 bases, with 12 bases lying between them. The CDR3 loop spans 15 amino acids. The CDR3, as DNA: TGTGCCAGCAGCGCAGAGAACTATAGCAATCAGCCCCAGCATTTT. Protein sequence: CASSAENYSNQPQHF.

This clone showed up just a few times. The chain uses TRBV28 and TRBJ2-1; 7 bases are shared with TRBD2. The V gene's germline CDR1 is MDHEN and CDR2 SYDVKM. The V gene end was trimmed by 3 bases and the J gene end by 10 bases; junction bases not matched to a gene: 18. The CDR3 loop spans 17 amino acids. CDR3 in amino acids: CASSFLGNRAGRREQFF. In DNA form, the CDR3 reads TGTGCCAGCAGTTTCTTGGGGAATAGAGCGGGAAGGAGAGAGCAGTTCTTC.

In this sample, this clone turned up a few times. The V gene is TRBV6-1, the J gene TRBJ1-4; D gene unclear. Trimming pared 3 bases from V and 4 bases from J, leaving 9 bases between. Germline V gene lookup returns CDR1 MNHNS and CDR2 SASEGT. The CDR3 is 14 amino acids. CDR3 DNA: TGTGCCAGCAGTGAGCGTCAGGTTAATGAAAAACTGTTTTTT. Its protein product is CASSERQVNEKLFF.

Only a few counts were recorded for this clone. This chain joins TRBV9 and TRBJ2-5; D remains unclear. Per germline, CDR1 SGDLS and CDR2 YYNGEE. V shed 2 bases and J shed 1 base, with 9 bases lying between them. There are 14 residues in the CDR3. The CDR3 sequence is CASSVTGLQETQYF. In DNA form, the CDR3 reads TGTGCCAGCAGCGTGACGGGTCTCCAAGAGACCCAGTACTTC.

This clone has a handful of counts. The rearrangement uses TRBV27 and TRBJ2-7, with D uncertain. This CDR3 contains 13 residues. CDR1 MNHEY and CDR2 SMNVEV come from the germline V gene (reference sequence). Trimming shortened V by 0 bases and J by 0 bases, and 3 bases separated the two germline ends. In DNA form, the CDR3 reads TGTGCCAGCAGTTTATCCCTCTCCTACGAGCAGTACTTC. It codes for CASSLSLSYEQYF.

This clone was seen more than once but under ten times. The J gene is TRBJ1-4, the V gene TRBV18; 8 bases fit TRBD1. Germline V gene sequence: CDR1 KGHSH, CDR2 LQKENI. This CDR3 region has 14 residues. The junction had 3 bases not matched to a gene; V was cut back by 2 bases and J by 7 bases. CDR3 region: CASSPGQGSEKLFF. CDR3 DNA sequence: TGTGCCAGCTCACCAGGACAGGGATCTGAAAAACTGTTTTTT.

The rearrangement joins TRBV28 to TRBJ1-3; D unclear. The CDR3 totals 15 residues. Between the trimmed V and J ends, which lost 5 bases and 0 bases, there was a span of 11 bases. The germline gives CDR1 MDHEN, CDR2 SYDVKM. The CDR3 is CASSRRGSSGNTIYF. The CDR3 DNA sequence: TGTGCCAGCAGTCGCCGGGGTTCCTCTGGAAACACCATATATTTT.

The rearrangement links TRBV7-8 to TRBJ1-1; D unclear. Per the germline V gene, CDR1 is SGHVS and CDR2 is FQNEAQ. The CDR3 contains 15 residues. With 1 base removed from V and 3 bases from J, the gap between germline ends came to 12 bases. DNA of the CDR3: TGTGCCAGCAGCTTAGAAGCGGGTGGGTACACTGAAGCTTTCTTT. It translates to CASSLEAGGYTEAFF. The full variable domain, with the rest looked up from reference TRBV7-8 and TRBJ1-1, is GAGVSQSPRYKVAKRGQDVALRCDPISGHVSLFWYQQALGQGPEFLTYFQNEAQLDKSGLPSDRFFAERPEGSVSTLKIQRTQQEDSAVYLCASSLEAGGYTEAFFGQGTRLTVV.

The chain is built from TRBV4-3 and TRBJ1-5; 8 bases map to TRBD1. Germline CDR1 reads LGHNA; CDR2 reads YSLEER. The ends lost 4 bases at V and 4 bases at J; junction bases unmatched: 6. The CDR3 is made up of 15 amino acids. CDR3 sequence (DNA): TGCGCCAGCAGCCTTGACAGGGGCGAAAATCAGCCCCAGCATTTT. Its protein product is CASSLDRGENQPQHF.

V gene TRBV25-1 combines with J gene TRBJ2-1; D perhaps matches TRBD1 (6 bases). V dropped 9 bases and J dropped 8 bases, with 17 bases sitting between them. Germline values: CDR1 MGHDK, CDR2 SYGVNS. The CDR3 consists of 13 residues. The CDR3 DNA reads as TGTGCCAGAAAATCAGGGGTGAGCTATGAGCAGTTCTTC. It translates to CARKSGVSYEQFF.

This chain uses TRBV2 with TRBJ1-2; tentatively, D is TRBD1 (6 bases). Germline CDR1 SNHLY, CDR2 FYNNEI. This CDR3 is 12 amino acids long. V was cut by 10 bases and J by 7 bases, with 16 bases left in between. CDR3 DNA: TGTGCCACCCGTTGGCAGGGGACTGGCTACACCTTC. Protein: CATRWQGTGYTF.

The chain has TRBV7-6 and TRBJ2-1, with 7 bases identical to TRBD2. Trimming cost V 3 bases and J 7 bases; bases outside gene matches: 9. Germline V gene lookup returns CDR1 SGHVS and CDR2 FNYEAQ. The CDR3 length is 15 residues. The CDR3 DNA follows: TGTGCCAGCAGCTTCGGGAGCGGCGGGAGAAATGAGCAGTTCTTC. Protein product: CASSFGSGGRNEQFF. Variable domain in full (rest from reference TRBV7-6 and TRBJ2-1): GAGVSQSPRYKVTKRGQDVALRCDPISGHVSLYWYRQALGQGPEFLTYFNYEAQQDKSGLPNDRFSAERPEGSISTLTIQRTEQRDSAMYRCASSFGSGGRNEQFFGPGTRLTVL.

A few counts support this clone. The chain is built from TRBV5-1 and TRBJ1-1; no clear D gene. There are 14 residues in the CDR3. Germline assignment: CDR1 SGHRS and CDR2 YFSETQ. Trimming took 4 bases from V and 7 from J, leaving 17 bases between them. CDR3 DNA: TGCGCCAGCAGCGCCCAGGTGGAGAGGGTTGAAGCTTTCTTT. This codes for CASSAQVERVEAFF.